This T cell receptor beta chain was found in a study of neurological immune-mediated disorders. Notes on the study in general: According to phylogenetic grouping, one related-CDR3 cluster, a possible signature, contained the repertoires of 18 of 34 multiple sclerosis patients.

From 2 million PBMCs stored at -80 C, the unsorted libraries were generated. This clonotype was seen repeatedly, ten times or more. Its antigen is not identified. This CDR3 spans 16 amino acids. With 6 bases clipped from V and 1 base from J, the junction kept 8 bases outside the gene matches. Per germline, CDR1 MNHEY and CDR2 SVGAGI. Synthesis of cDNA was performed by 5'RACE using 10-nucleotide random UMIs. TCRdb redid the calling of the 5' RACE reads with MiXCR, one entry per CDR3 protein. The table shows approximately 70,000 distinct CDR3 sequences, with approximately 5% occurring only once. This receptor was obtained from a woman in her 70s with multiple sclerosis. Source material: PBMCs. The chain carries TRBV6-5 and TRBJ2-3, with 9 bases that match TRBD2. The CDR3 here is CASSLIAGARTDTQYF. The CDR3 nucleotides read TGTGCCAGCAGCCTTATAGCGGGAGCCCGCACAGATACGCAGTATTTT.